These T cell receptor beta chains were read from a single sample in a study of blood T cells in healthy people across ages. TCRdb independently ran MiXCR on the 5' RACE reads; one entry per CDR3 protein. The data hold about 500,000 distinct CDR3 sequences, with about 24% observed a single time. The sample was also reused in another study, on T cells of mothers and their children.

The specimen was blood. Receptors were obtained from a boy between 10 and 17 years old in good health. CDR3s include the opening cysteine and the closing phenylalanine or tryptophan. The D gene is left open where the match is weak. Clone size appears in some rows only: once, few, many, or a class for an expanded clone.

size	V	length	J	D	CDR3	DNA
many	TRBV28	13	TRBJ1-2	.	CASGLWGIYGYTF	TGTGCCAGTGGACTTTGGGGGATCTATGGCTACACCTTC
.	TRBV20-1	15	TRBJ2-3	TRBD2	CSADGASGGAATQYF	TGCAGTGCCGACGGTGCTAGCGGGGGGGCGGCTACGCAGTATTTT
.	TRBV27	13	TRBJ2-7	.	CACSWQAPYEQYF	TGTGCCTGCAGTTGGCAGGCACCTTACGAGCAGTACTTC
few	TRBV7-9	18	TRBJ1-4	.	CASSPKGAWRATNEKLFF	TGTGCCAGCAGCCCAAAAGGGGCTTGGCGAGCAACTAATGAAAAACTGTTTTTT
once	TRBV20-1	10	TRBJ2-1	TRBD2	CSAGGGEQFF	TGCAGTGCTGGCGGGGGTGAGCAGTTCTTC
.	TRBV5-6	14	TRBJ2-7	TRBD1	CASSDTDRVAEQYF	TGTGCCAGCAGCGATACCGACAGGGTGGCCGAGCAGTACTTC
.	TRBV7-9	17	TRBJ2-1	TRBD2	CASSFGLSGGSYNEQFF	TGTGCCAGCAGCTTCGGGTTGTCGGGAGGGTCCTACAATGAGCAGTTCTTC
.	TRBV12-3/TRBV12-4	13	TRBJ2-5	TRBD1	CASSTTGEETQYF	TGTGCCAGCAGTACGACAGGGGAAGAGACCCAGTACTTC
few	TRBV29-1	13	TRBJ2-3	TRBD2	CSATGGRTDTQYF	TGCAGTGCGACGGGCGGGAGAACAGATACGCAGTATTTT
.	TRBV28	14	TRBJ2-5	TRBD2	CASSSGLGLETQYF	TGTGCCAGCAGTTCGGGACTAGGATTAGAGACCCAGTACTTC
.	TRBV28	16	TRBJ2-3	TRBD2	CASSFISGRITDTQYF	TGTGCCAGCAGTTTCATTAGCGGGAGGATCACAGATACGCAGTATTTT
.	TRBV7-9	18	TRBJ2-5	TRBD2	CASSAGFILAGVRETQYF	TGTGCCAGCAGCGCCGGTTTTATTTTGGCGGGAGTTCGAGAGACCCAGTACTTC
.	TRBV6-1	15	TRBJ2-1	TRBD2	CASRPLAGASNEQFF	TGTGCCAGCAGACCGCTAGCGGGGGCCTCCAATGAGCAGTTCTTC
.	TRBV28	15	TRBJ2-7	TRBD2	CASRGTGTSVYEQYF	TGTGCCAGCAGGGGGACCGGGACTAGCGTCTACGAGCAGTACTTC
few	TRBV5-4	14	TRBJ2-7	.	CASSTGRMEYEQYF	TGTGCCAGCAGCACCGGACGGATGGAGTACGAGCAGTACTTC
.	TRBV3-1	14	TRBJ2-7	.	CASSPGENVPEQYF	TGTGCCAGCAGCCCCGGGGAAAACGTTCCGGAGCAGTACTTC
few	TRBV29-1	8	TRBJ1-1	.	CSVGGAFF	TGCAGCGTTGGGGGTGCTTTCTTT
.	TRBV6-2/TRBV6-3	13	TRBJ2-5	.	CASSTTRQETQYF	TGTGCCAGCAGCACTACTAGACAAGAGACCCAGTACTTC
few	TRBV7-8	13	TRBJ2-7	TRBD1	CASSRDRGHEQYF	TGTGCCAGCAGCCGGGACAGGGGCCACGAGCAGTACTTC
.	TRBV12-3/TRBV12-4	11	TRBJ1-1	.	CASAGGTEAFF	TGTGCCAGCGCAGGCGGCACTGAAGCTTTCTTT
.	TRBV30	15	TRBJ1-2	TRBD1	CAWSPTTGSTYGYTF	TGTGCCTGGAGTCCTACGACAGGGTCTACCTATGGCTACACCTTC
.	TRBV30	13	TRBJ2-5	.	CASQGVRQETQYF	TGTGCCTCCCAAGGCGTTCGCCAAGAGACCCAGTACTTC
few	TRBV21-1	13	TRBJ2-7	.	CAGRTGNSYEQYF	TGTGCCGGAAGAACCGGGAACTCCTACGAGCAGTACTTC
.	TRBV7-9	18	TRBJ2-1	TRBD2	CASSLPLAGGSSYNEQFF	TGTGCCAGCAGCTTACCACTAGCGGGAGGAAGCTCCTACAATGAGCAGTTCTTC
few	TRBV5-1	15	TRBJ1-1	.	CASPRWGTRKTEAFF	TGCGCCAGCCCACGGTGGGGTACAAGGAAGACTGAAGCTTTCTTT
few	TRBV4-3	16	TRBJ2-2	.	CASSPGGSGNTGELFF	TGCGCCAGCAGCCCAGGAGGTAGCGGGAACACCGGGGAGCTGTTTTTT
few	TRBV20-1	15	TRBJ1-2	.	CSAREPGAPSYGYTF	TGCAGTGCTAGAGAGCCCGGTGCTCCTTCTTACGGCTACACCTTC
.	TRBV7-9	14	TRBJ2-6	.	CASRATSGANVLTF	TGTGCCAGCAGGGCAACCTCTGGGGCCAACGTCCTGACTTTC
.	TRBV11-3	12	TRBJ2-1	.	CASSLGQTEQFF	TGTGCCAGCAGCTTAGGGCAGACTGAGCAGTTCTTC
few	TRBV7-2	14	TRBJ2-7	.	CASSFLWSSYEQYF	TGTGCCAGCAGCTTCCTTTGGTCTTCCTACGAGCAGTACTTC
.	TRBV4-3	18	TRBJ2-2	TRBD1	CASSQDPDREGYTGELFF	TGCGCCAGCAGCCAAGACCCCGACAGGGAAGGATACACCGGGGAGCTGTTTTTT
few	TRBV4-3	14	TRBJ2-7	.	CASSEAVSTYEQYF	TGCGCCAGCAGCGAGGCCGTATCTACCTACGAGCAGTACTTC
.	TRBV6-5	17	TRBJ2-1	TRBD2	CASSWGAGLAGDNEQFF	TGTGCCAGCAGTTGGGGGGCCGGACTAGCGGGGGACAATGAGCAGTTCTTC
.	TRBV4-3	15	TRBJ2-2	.	CASSQDNRVHRELFF	TGCGCCAGCAGCCAAGATAACCGGGTTCACCGGGAGCTGTTTTTT
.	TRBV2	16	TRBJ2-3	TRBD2	CASSPSSGIRTDTQYF	TGTGCCAGCAGTCCTTCTAGCGGCATCCGCACAGATACGCAGTATTTT
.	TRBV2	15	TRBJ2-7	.	CASSVAFQGPYEQYF	TGTGCCAGCAGTGTGGCGTTTCAGGGACCGTACGAGCAGTACTTC
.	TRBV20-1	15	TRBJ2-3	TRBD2	CSATLSSGGTDTQYF	TGCAGTGCTACCCTTTCTAGCGGGGGCACAGATACGCAGTATTTT